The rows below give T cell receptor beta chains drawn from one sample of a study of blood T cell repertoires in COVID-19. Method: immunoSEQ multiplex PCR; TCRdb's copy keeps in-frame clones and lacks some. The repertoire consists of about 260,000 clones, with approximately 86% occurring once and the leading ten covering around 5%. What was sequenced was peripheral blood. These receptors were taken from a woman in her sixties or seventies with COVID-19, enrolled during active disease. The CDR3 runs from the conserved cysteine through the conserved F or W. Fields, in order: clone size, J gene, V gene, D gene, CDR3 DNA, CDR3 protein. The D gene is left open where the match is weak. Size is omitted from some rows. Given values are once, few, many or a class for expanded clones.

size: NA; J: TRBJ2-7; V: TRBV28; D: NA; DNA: TGTGCCAGCAGTCAACTCAACGGGTTTGGGTACGAGCAGTACTTC; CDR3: CASSQLNGFGYEQYF
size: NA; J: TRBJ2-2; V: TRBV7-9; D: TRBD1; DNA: TGTGCCAGCAGCCCCGGACAGGGACCAACCGGGGAGCTGTTTTTT; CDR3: CASSPGQGPTGELFF
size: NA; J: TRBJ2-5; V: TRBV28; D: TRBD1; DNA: TGTGCCAGCAGTTTATGGGCCGGGACAGGGGAAATGGAGACCCAGTACTTC; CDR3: CASSLWAGTGEMETQYF
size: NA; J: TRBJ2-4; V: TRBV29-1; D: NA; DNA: TGCAGCGTAAGGGTCAGGGCCGCCAAAAACATTCAGTACTTC; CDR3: CSVRVRAAKNIQYF
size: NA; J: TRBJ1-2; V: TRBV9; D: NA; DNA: TGTGCCAGCAGCGTACCTGACGGATCGGGCACCTTC; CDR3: CASSVPDGSGTF
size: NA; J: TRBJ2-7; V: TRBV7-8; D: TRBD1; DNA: TGTGCCAGCAGCCTCGGACAGGGGGCCATTTACGAGCAGTACTTC; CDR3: CASSLGQGAIYEQYF
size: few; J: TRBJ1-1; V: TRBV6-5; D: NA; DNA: TGTGCCAGCAGTTTCGGGGGGGCGAACACTGAAGCTTTCTTT; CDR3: CASSFGGANTEAFF
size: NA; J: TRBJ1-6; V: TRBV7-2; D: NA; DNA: TGTGCCAGCAGCTTAGGAACGGGAAGATGGTCACCCCTCCACTTT; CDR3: CASSLGTGRWSPLHF
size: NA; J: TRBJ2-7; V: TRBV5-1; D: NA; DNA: TGCGCCAGCAGCTTGGTGGGGGAGGACTACGAGCAGTACTTC; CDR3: CASSLVGEDYEQYF
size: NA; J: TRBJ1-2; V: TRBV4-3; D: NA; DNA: TGCGCCAGCAGCCAAGAAAGGACAGTCTATGGCTACACCTTC; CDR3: CASSQERTVYGYTF
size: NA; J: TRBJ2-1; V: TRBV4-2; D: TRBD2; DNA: TGTGCCAGCAGCCAAGCGGCCAGCGGGAGTTTGGGCTCCTACAATGAGCAGTTCTTC; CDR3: CASSQAASGSLGSYNEQFF
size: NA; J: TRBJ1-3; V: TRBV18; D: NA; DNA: TGTGCCAGCTCACCGCTAAGACCCACAGGCGGAAACACCATATATTTT; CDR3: CASSPLRPTGGNTIYF
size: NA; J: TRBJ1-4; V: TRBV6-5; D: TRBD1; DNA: TGTGCCAGCAGTTCAGGACAGGGCACTAATGAAAAACTGTTTTTT; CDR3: CASSSGQGTNEKLFF
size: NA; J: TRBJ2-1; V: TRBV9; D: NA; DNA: TGTGCCAGCAGCCCCCAGGGACTTCCCAATGAGCAGTTCTTC; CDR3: CASSPQGLPNEQFF
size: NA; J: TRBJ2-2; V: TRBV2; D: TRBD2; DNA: TGTGCCAGCCGTAGCGGGAGGACTACCGGGGAGCTGTTTTTT; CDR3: CASRSGRTTGELFF
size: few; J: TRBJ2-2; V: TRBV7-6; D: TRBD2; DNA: TGTGCCAGCAGCTTAGCGCCGACTAGCGGGAGGACCGGGGAGCTGTTTTTT; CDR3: CASSLAPTSGRTGELFF
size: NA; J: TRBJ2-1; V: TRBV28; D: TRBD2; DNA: TGTGCCAGCAGTTTAAGGTCTAGCGGGAGGAAGGATGAGCAGTTCTTC; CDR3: CASSLRSSGRKDEQFF
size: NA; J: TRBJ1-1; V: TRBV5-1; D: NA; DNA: TGCGCCAGCAGCCTGGGACACGGAGGGAACACTGAAGCTTTCTTT; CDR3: CASSLGHGGNTEAFF
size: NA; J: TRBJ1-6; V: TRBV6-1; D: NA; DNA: TGTGCCAGCAGTGAAACAACAGGGCTCAATTCACCCCTCCACTTT; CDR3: CASSETTGLNSPLHF
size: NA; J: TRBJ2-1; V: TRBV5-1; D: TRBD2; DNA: TGCGCCAGCAGCCTGACTAGCGGGAGAGTTGGTGAGCAGTTCTTC; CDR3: CASSLTSGRVGEQFF
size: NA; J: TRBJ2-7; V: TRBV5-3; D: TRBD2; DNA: TGTGCCAGAAGACTAACTAGCGGCAGCTCCTACGAGCAGTACTTC; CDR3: CARRLTSGSSYEQYF
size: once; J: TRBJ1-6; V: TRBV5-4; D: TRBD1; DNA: TGTGCCAGCAGCGAGGACAGGAATAATTCACCCCTCCACTTT; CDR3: CASSEDRNNSPLHF
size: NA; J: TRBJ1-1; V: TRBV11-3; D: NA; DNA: TGTGCCAGCAGCTTATGGCAGGGAACTGAAGCTTTCTTT; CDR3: CASSLWQGTEAFF
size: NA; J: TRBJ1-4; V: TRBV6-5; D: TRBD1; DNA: TGTGCCAGCAGTCGGGACAGGGGTGGAGAAAAACTGTTTTTT; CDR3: CASSRDRGGEKLFF
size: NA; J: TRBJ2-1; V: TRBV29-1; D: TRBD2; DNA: TGCAGCGCCGAGAAAAATAAAGGACTAGCGGGACGAACGCACTCCTACAATGAGCAGTTCTTC; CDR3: CSAEKNKGLAGRTHSYNEQFF
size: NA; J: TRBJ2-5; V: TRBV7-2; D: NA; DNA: TGTGCCAGCAGCTTAGCTCTAAACAGAGAGACCCAGTACTTC; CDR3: CASSLALNRETQYF
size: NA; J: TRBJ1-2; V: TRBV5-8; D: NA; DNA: TGTGCCAGCAGCCCACGGGTCTATGGCTACACCTTC; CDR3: CASSPRVYGYTF